A single sample is the source of the 8 T cell receptor beta chains below, sequenced in a study of CD8 T cells in Susac syndrome (dated by TCRdb to between 2018 and 2021). The library relied on the immunoSEQ multiplex PCR assay. RNA was extracted using the RNeasy kit, and about 0.45 to 1 microgram was reverse transcribed with random hexamers. The public sequencing data were trimmed at Q25 with fastp and processed into clonotypes with MiXCR by TCRdb, which kept only in-frame beta chains. Entries are consolidated by CDR3 protein sequence, retaining the most common genes and DNA. The sample yields about 200,000 distinct CDR3 sequences; 85% to 95% were counted once. About 0.094% of the sample comes from the top ten. The sequenced material came from CD4+ T cells from PBMCs. These receptors were obtained from a human donor in good health.

The chain recombines TRBV5-1 with TRBJ1-1; D perhaps matches TRBD1 (5 bases). V was clipped by 0 bases and J by 7 bases, with 13 bases between them. CDR3 length equals 14 residues. The germline V gene has CDR1 SGHRS and CDR2 YFSETQ. CDR3 DNA sequence: TGCGCCAGCAGCTTGGGTCAGGGCCGCGATGAAGCTTTCTTT. It codes for CASSLGQGRDEAFF.

The chain recombines TRBV30 with TRBJ1-2; D gene uncertain. This CDR3 contains 13 residues. V lost 4 bases and J lost 2, with 11 bases in between. The germline gives CDR1 GTSNPN, CDR2 SVGIG (reference sequence). The CDR3 DNA reads TGTGCCTGGACCGGGCGGTTGAACTATGGCTACACCTTC. Amino acids: CAWTGRLNYGYTF.

This chain joins TRBV27 and TRBJ1-2; D gene uncertain. CDR3 length equals 15 residues. V dropped 1 base and J dropped 4 bases, with 13 bases sitting between them. Germline V lookup: CDR1 MNHEY, CDR2 SMNVEV (reference sequence). The CDR3 region is CASSLFGSKVYGYTF. In DNA form, the CDR3 reads TGTGCCAGCAGTTTATTTGGCAGTAAGGTCTATGGCTACACCTTC.

The V and J genes are TRBV29-1 and TRBJ1-2; D perhaps matches TRBD1 (5 bases). Germline assignment: CDR1 SQVTM and CDR2 ANQGSEA. This CDR3 has 11 amino acids. In nucleotides, the CDR3 is TGCAGTGGGGGGTCCACCGGGGGCTACACCTTC. This sequence encodes CSGGSTGGYTF.

This clonotype was seen just once. The rearrangement links TRBV6-6 to TRBJ2-1, with D possibly TRBD2 on 6 matching bases. Germline lookup yields CDR1 MNHNY and CDR2 SVGAGI (reference sequence). The CDR3 has 13 residues. Trimming left V 4 bases short and J 5 bases short, with 9 bases between. In DNA, the CDR3 is TGTGCCAGCAGTTTGACTAGAAACAATGAGCAGTTCTTC. Protein sequence: CASSLTRNNEQFF.

This chain connects TRBV30 to TRBJ1-2, with 9 bases aligning to TRBD1. Germline loops: CDR1 GTSNPN, CDR2 SVGIG (reference sequence). The length of the CDR3 is 13 residues. V was pared by 2 bases and J by 10 bases, with 8 bases of the junction left unmatched. CDR3 in DNA: TGTGCCTGGAGTAGGGACAGGGACAGGTCCTACACCTTC. Its translation is CAWSRDRDRSYTF.

The rearrangement uses TRBV30 and TRBJ2-5, with D perhaps given as TRBD1 or TRBD2 (6 bases each). The CDR3 extends over 13 amino acids. Trimming shortened V by 0 bases and J by 7 bases, and 12 bases separated the two germline ends. Germline CDR1 is GTSNPN and CDR2 is SVGIG (reference sequence). The CDR3 DNA is TGTGCCTGGAGTGTAAGCAGGGGAGGGACCCAGTACTTC. Translation gives CAWSVSRGGTQYF.

The J gene is TRBJ1-2, the V gene TRBV4-3, with a possible D match to TRBD1 (5 bases). CDR1 LGHNA and CDR2 YSLEER come from the germline V gene. The CDR3 has 16 residues. Between the trimmed V and J ends, which lost 0 bases and 4 bases, there was a span of 15 bases. The CDR3: CASSQDLGQGGYGYTF. The CDR3 DNA reads TGCGCCAGCAGCCAAGATCTGGGGCAGGGCGGCTATGGCTACACCTTC.